The T cell receptor beta chain described here comes from a study of shared clonotypes between healthy human individuals. Overall study results and limits: Rarefaction showed sorted-subset sequencing was incomplete despite large depth.

The method was immunoSEQ multiplex PCR; TCRdb's version includes in-frame clones alone and lacks a portion of them. Of over a million clones detected, approximately 98% appear once; the ten largest clones hold roughly 0.42%. Donation came from healthy HIV-negative adults that had no recent acute infections or vaccinations. On this clone: The antigen remains unidentified.

The source of this sequence is a young man in good health. Sequencing was done on a sample of naive CD4+ T cells sorted from blood. Subset meaning: CD45RA+ positively selected.

The CDR3 loop reads CASRQGALVTEAFF. The CDR3 coding sequence is TGTGCCAGCAGACAGGGGGCGTTAGTGACTGAAGCTTTCTTT. This sequence joins TRBV2 and TRBJ1-1; 9 bases map to TRBD1. CDR1 is SNHLY, CDR2 FYNNEI, per germline. The V segment lost 6 bases and the J segment 5 bases; nucleotides outside the gene matches: 7. The CDR3 covers 14 residues.